The 21 T cell receptor beta chains below come from one sample, sequenced in a study of T cells in Graves' hyperthyroidism and ophthalmopathy. RNA transcripts gave rise to amplified TCR beta CDR3 regions. First-round RT-PCR of the TCR CDR3 relied on the HTBI primer set. TCRdb re-called the multiplex PCR reads with MiXCR, one entry per CDR3 protein. This table holds 350,000 or so distinct CDR3 sequences, 21% found once. The sequencing sample was made of blood. The receptors were gathered from a woman in her 50s with Graves' hyperthyroidism.

V gene TRBV18 combines with J gene TRBJ2-1; TRBD2 agrees at 13 bases. CDR1 is KGHSH and CDR2 is LQKENI in the germline V gene. The trim removed 5 bases at V and 7 bases at J, leaving 5 bases unmatched. This CDR3 contains 15 residues. CDR3 bases: TGTGCCAGCTCAGAACTAGCGGGAGGGCCTAATGAGCAGTTCTTC. This translates into CASSELAGGPNEQFF. The whole variable domain, filled in from reference TRBV18 and TRBJ2-1, reads NAGVMQNPRHLVRRRGQEARLRCSPMKGHSHVYWYRQLPEEGLKFMVYLQKENIIDESGMPKERFSAEFPKEGPSILRIQQVVRGDSAAYFCASSELAGGPNEQFFGPGTRLTVL.

This clonotype was seen at least ten times. This sequence joins TRBV11-2 and TRBJ2-1, with TRBD2 as a possible D gene (6 bases). CDR1 is SGHAT, CDR2 FQNNGV, per germline. The V end lost 5 bases, the J end lost 6 bases, and 17 bases lay between the germline ends. The CDR3 sequence is 15 residues long. The CDR3 sequence is CASSAGTARSNEQFF. The CDR3 coding sequence is TGTGCCAGCAGCGCGGGGACTGCGAGGTCCAATGAGCAGTTCTTC.

This clonotype occurred a few times. J is TRBJ2-7 and V is TRBV11-3, with D tentatively TRBD1 (6 bases). Trimming pared 2 bases from V and 1 base from J, leaving 12 bases between. This CDR3 spans 15 amino acids. Germline V gives CDR1 SGHNT, CDR2 YENEEA. The CDR3 DNA reads as TGTGCCAGCAGCTTAAATCAACAGGGATCCTACGAGCAGTACTTC. Its protein product is CASSLNQQGSYEQYF.

This clonotype came up many times. The chain carries TRBV5-1 and TRBJ2-2; D remains ambiguous. The CDR3 covers 14 residues. V gave up 4 bases and J gave up 1 base, with 8 bases separating them. Germline values: CDR1 SGHRS, CDR2 YFSETQ. CDR3 residues: CASSRRQNTGELFF. In nucleotides, the CDR3 is TGCGCCAGCAGCCGAAGACAGAACACCGGGGAGCTGTTTTTT.

V and J are TRBV19 and TRBJ1-1, with 8 bases fitting TRBD1. Germline trimming cut 3 bases from V and 9 bases from J; bases unmatched to any gene: 3. The CDR3 is made up of 12 amino acids. Germline V lookup: CDR1 LNHDA, CDR2 SQIVND (reference sequence). The CDR3 DNA reads TGTGCCAGTAGTATCGGACAGGGCCAAGCTTTCTTT. Translated, it gives CASSIGQGQAFF.

This clonotype was observed at least ten times. The chain employs TRBV20-1 and TRBJ2-1; D remains unclear. The length of the CDR3 is 11 residues. The germline CDR1 and CDR2 sequences are DFQATT and SNEGSKA (reference sequence). V was shortened by 5 bases and J by 6 bases, with 8 bases between the two germline ends. In DNA form, the CDR3 reads TGCAGTGCTGCCCGTAGCAATGAGCAGTTCTTC. It encodes CSAARSNEQFF.

This clonotype appeared a few times. V and J are TRBV6-5 and TRBJ1-2; D might be TRBD1 (6 bases). The CDR3 has 16 amino acids. Per germline, CDR1 MNHEY and CDR2 SVGAGI. V gave up 2 bases and J gave up 7 bases, with 20 bases separating them. CDR3 residues: CASSYGGLAVESGYTF. The CDR3 DNA follows: TGTGCCAGCAGTTACGGGGGGCTCGCGGTAGAAAGTGGCTACACCTTC.

This chain uses TRBV6-1 with TRBJ2-6; no clear D. The CDR3 loop spans 14 amino acids. Trimming left V 6 bases short and J 0 bases short, with 6 bases between. CDR1 is MNHNS, CDR2 SASEGT, per germline. In DNA, the CDR3 is TGTGCCAGCAGCTGGAGCTCTGGGGCCAACGTCCTGACTTTC. It codes for CASSWSSGANVLTF.

This clonotype was observed a handful of times. The chain carries TRBV4-1 and TRBJ1-5, with 7 bases lining up with TRBD1. CDR3 length: 14 amino acids. CDR1 is MGHRA and CDR2 is YSYEKL in the germline V gene. The V segment lost 3 bases and the J segment 6 bases; nucleotides outside the gene matches: 5. The CDR3 is CASSQQGVGQPQHF. As DNA, the CDR3 is TGCGCCAGCAGCCAGCAGGGGGTTGGTCAGCCCCAGCATTTT.

This rearrangement joins TRBV27 to TRBJ1-2; possibly TRBD1 for D (5 bases). The CDR3 length is 13 residues. Germline CDR1 reads MNHEY; CDR2 reads SMNVEV (reference sequence). Trimming removed 6 bases from V and 4 bases from J, with 12 bases in between. CDR3 region: CASRPGQGYGYTF. CDR3 nucleotides: TGTGCCAGCAGGCCCGGTCAGGGCTATGGCTACACCTTC.

The gene calls are TRBV7-9 and TRBJ1-1; D remains unclear. V was pared by 2 bases and J by 0 bases, with 7 bases between. Germline CDR1 is SEHNR and CDR2 is FQNEAQ (reference sequence). CDR3 size: 14 residues. This chain's CDR3 is CASSLTLLNTEAFF. The CDR3 DNA sequence: TGTGCCAGCAGCTTAACCCTGTTGAACACTGAAGCTTTCTTT.

This clonotype was seen a handful of times. The gene calls are TRBV6-1 and TRBJ2-7, with 10 bases matching TRBD1. CDR3 size: 15 residues. CDR1 and CDR2 from the germline V gene are MNHNS and SASEGT. V lost 6 bases and J lost 2; bases outside the gene matches: 7. The CDR3 sequence: CASRAPGQGTYEQYF. CDR3 DNA sequence: TGTGCCAGCAGGGCTCCGGGACAGGGGACCTACGAGCAGTACTTC.

This clonotype was found many times. The chain joins TRBV20-1 to TRBJ1-5; D is ambiguous. CDR1 and CDR2 from the germline V gene are DFQATT and SNEGSKA (reference sequence). CDR3 length equals 15 residues. The germline V and J ends were trimmed by 3 bases and 0 bases, with 12 bases remaining between them. The CDR3 DNA reads TGCAGTGCTAGGGAGACACCTTATAGCAATCAGCCCCAGCATTTT. Its translation: CSARETPYSNQPQHF.

The V gene is TRBV27, the J gene TRBJ1-6; D is unresolved. The CDR3 is made up of 13 amino acids. V was shortened by 2 bases and J by 8 bases, with 7 bases between the two germline ends. The germline V gene has CDR1 MNHEY and CDR2 SMNVEV (reference sequence). The CDR3 DNA reads TGTGCCAGCAGTTTAGCGGTGGATTCACCCCTCCACTTT. Protein sequence: CASSLAVDSPLHF.

The chain couples TRBV7-9 to TRBJ2-3; TRBD2 matches 9 bases. The CDR3 contains 14 residues. Germline V lookup: CDR1 SEHNR, CDR2 FQNEAQ (reference sequence). V lost 11 bases, J lost 6 bases, and 12 bases stayed unmatched. The CDR3 sequence is CAWSLSGSIDTQYF. In DNA form, the CDR3 reads TGTGCCTGGAGCCTTAGCGGGAGTATCGATACGCAGTATTTT.

This clonotype was recorded only once. V and J are TRBV28 and TRBJ2-3; maybe TRBD2 (5 bases). The CDR3 spans 15 residues. The V and J ends lost 2 bases and 6 bases respectively, with 15 bases between them. Looked up from germline, CDR1 is MDHEN and CDR2 is SYDVKM. CDR3 sequence: CASSLIGLATDTQYF. The CDR3, as DNA: TGTGCCAGCAGTTTAATAGGACTGGCTACCGATACGCAGTATTTT.

A few counts support this clonotype. The CDR3 here is CASSLHDRGPSLSNQPQHF. CDR3 nucleotides: TGTGCCAGCAGTCTCCATGACAGGGGACCTAGCCTTAGCAATCAGCCCCAGCATTTT. V and J are TRBV6-5 and TRBJ1-5, with 8 bases aligning to TRBD1. Germline loops: CDR1 MNHEY, CDR2 SVGAGI. V lost 5 bases and J lost 0; bases outside the gene matches: 15. The length of the CDR3 is 19 residues.

This clonotype occurred once. The chain combines TRBV7-9 with TRBJ1-6; possible D gene TRBD1, 6 bases. The CDR3 length is 17 residues. Trimming cost V 4 bases and J 0 bases, with 13 bases left between them. Germline V gene sequence: CDR1 SEHNR, CDR2 FQNEAQ (reference sequence). The CDR3 here is CASSSVGQSSYNSPLHF. In nucleotides, the CDR3 is TGTGCCAGCAGCTCGGTAGGACAGAGCTCCTATAATTCACCCCTCCACTTT.

The sample holds many counts of this clonotype. The genes are TRBV11-3 and TRBJ1-1; the match to TRBD1 covers 8 bases. J gave up 1 base and V 5 bases, and 3 bases lay outside the gene matches. CDR1 and CDR2 from the germline V gene are SGHNT and YENEEA. The CDR3 length is 14 residues. The CDR3 nucleotides read TGTGCCAGCAGCAAAGGGACAGGGAACACTGAAGCTTTCTTT. Translating it yields CASSKGTGNTEAFF.

The chain carries TRBV12-3 or TRBV12-4 and TRBJ1-1, with 11 bases aligning to TRBD1. Germline trimming cut 4 bases from V and 8 bases from J; bases unmatched to any gene: 12. This CDR3 has 16 residues. The CDR3 loop is CASSSRTGGAFSEAFF. The CDR3 nucleotides are TGTGCCAGCAGTTCTAGGACAGGGGGCGCGTTCTCCGAAGCTTTCTTT.

This clonotype was seen more than once but under ten times. The chain has TRBV6-5 and TRBJ2-2; D remains ambiguous. The CDR3 length is 15 residues. The germline gives CDR1 MNHEY, CDR2 SVGAGI. V lost 1 base to trimming and J lost 0 bases, with 6 bases between them. The CDR3 region has the DNA TGTGCCAGCAGTTACTTGTCAGCGAACACCGGGGAGCTGTTTTTT. It yields the protein CASSYLSANTGELFF.